This record looks at one T cell receptor beta chain sequence and its context. The antigen remains undetermined. This sample stems from a study of T-cell memory formation after mild COVID-19. Whole-study results and caveats: Second-wave clones reaching peak frequency on day 37 lacked confirmed SARS-CoV-2 specificity.

One entry per CDR3 protein results from TCRdb running MiXCR on the 5' RACE reads. The sample carries just under 150,000 distinct CDR3 sequences, 5.5% to 7% recorded once. J lost 6 bases, V lost 6 bases, and 13 bases had no gene match. This CDR3 is 15 amino acids long. Sequenced sample: PBMCs or a T cell subset sorted from them (not recorded which). The clonotype was recovered from an adult woman who had mild COVID-19 (a few samples of this study predate the infection). Cell type and time point are not known. The chain joins TRBV12-3 or TRBV12-4 to TRBJ1-2, with 7 positions matching TRBD1. The CDR3 DNA sequence: TGTGCCAGCAGCCTTGGGGGACAGAGAGACCATGGCTACACCTTC. It specifies CASSLGGQRDHGYTF.